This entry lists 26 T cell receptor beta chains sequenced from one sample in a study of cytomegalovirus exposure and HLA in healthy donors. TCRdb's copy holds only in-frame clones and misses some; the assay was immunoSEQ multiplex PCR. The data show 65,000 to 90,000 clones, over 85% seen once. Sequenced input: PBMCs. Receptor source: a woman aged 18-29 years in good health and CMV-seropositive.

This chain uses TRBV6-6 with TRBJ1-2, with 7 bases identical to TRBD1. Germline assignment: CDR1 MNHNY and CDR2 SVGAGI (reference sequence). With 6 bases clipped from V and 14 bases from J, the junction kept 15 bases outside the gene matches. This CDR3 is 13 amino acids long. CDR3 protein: CASRKIDDREETF. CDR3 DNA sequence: TGTGCCAGCAGGAAGATAGACGACAGGGAGGAAACCTTC.

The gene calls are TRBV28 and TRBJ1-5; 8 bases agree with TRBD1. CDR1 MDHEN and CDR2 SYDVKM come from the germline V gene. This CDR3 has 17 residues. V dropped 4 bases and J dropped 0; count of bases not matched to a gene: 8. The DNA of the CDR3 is TGTGCCAGCAGTTCTAGGACAGGGTTCTATAGCAATCAGCCCCAGCATTTT. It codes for CASSSRTGFYSNQPQHF.

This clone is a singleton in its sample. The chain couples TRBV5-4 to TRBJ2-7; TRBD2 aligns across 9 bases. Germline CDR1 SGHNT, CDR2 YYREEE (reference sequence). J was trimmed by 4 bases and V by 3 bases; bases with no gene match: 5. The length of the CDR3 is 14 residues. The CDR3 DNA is TGTGCCAGCAGCTCCGGGACTAGCAGGTACGAGCAGTACTTC. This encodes CASSSGTSRYEQYF.

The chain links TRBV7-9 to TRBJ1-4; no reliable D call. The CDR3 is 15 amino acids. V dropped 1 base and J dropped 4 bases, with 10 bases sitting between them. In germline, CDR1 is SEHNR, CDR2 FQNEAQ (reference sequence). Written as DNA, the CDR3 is TGTGCCAGCAGCTTAGGGCCTGCCAATAATGAAAAACTGTTTTTT. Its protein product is CASSLGPANNEKLFF.

CDR3 in amino acids: CASSLSRGNMNTEAFF. CDR3 in DNA: TGTGCCAGCAGCTTGAGCCGCGGGAATATGAACACTGAAGCTTTCTTT. The chain has TRBV5-8 and TRBJ1-1; no reliable D call. The V end was cut by 1 base, the J end by 0 bases, with 13 bases between. Germline V CDR1 and CDR2: SGHTS, YDEGEE. The CDR3 is 16 residues long.

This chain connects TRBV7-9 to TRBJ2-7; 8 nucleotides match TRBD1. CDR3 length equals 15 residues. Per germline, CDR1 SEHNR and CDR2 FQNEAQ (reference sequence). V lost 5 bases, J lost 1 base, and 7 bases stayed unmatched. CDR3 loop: CASSRGQGVSYEQYF. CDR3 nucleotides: TGTGCCAGCAGCCGCGGACAGGGAGTGTCCTACGAGCAGTACTTC. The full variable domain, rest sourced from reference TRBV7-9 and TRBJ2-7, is DTGVSQNPRHKITKRGQNVTFRCDPISEHNRLYWYRQTLGQGPEFLTYFQNEAQLEKSRLLSDRFSAERPKGSFSTLEIQRTEQGDSAMYLCASSRGQGVSYEQYFGPGTRLTVT.

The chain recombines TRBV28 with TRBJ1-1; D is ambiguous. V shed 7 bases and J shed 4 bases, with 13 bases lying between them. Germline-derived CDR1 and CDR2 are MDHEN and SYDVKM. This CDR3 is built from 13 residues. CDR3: CASTRILGTEAFF. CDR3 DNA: TGTGCCAGCACGAGGATACTGGGCACTGAAGCTTTCTTT. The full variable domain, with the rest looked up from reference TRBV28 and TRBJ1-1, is DVKVTQSSRYLVKRTGEKVFLECVQDMDHENMFWYRQDPGLGLRLIYFSYDVKMKEKGDIPEGYSVSREKKERFSLILESASTNQTSMYLCASTRILGTEAFFGQGTRLTVV.

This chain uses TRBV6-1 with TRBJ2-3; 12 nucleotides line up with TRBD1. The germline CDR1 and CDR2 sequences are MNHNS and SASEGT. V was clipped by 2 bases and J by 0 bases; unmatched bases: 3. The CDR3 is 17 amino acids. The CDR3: CASSEWGQGASTDTQYF. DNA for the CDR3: TGTGCCAGCAGTGAATGGGGACAGGGGGCAAGCACAGATACGCAGTATTTT.

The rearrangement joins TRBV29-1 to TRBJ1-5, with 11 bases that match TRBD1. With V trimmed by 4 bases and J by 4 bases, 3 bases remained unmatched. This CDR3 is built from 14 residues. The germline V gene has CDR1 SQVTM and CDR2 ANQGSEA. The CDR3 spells CSVGGQGGNQPQHF. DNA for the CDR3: TGCAGCGTTGGGGGACAGGGGGGGAATCAGCCCCAGCATTTT. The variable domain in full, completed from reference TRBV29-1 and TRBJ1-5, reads SAVISQKPSRDICQRGTSLTIQCQVDSQVTMMFWYRQQPGQSLTLIATANQGSEATYESGFVIDKFPISRPNLTFSTLTVSNMSPEDSSIYLCSVGGQGGNQPQHFGDGTRLSIL.

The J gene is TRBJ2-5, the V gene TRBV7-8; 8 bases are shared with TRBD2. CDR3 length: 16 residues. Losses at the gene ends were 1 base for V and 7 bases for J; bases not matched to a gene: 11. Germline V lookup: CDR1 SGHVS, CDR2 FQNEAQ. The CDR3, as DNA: TGTGCCAGCAGCTTAGGTTTAGCGGGGACCCGTGGGACCCAGTACTTC. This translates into CASSLGLAGTRGTQYF.

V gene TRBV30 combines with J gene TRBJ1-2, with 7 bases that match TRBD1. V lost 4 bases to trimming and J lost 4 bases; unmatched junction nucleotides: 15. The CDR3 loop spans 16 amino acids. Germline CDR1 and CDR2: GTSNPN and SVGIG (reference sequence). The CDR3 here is CAWISTQGSYGYGYTF. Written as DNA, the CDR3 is TGTGCCTGGATATCGACACAGGGGAGTTATGGCTATGGCTACACCTTC.

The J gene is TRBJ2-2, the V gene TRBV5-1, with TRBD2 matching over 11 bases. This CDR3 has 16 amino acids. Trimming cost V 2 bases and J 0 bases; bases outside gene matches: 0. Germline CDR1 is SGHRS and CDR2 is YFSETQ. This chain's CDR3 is CASSFSGGANTGELFF. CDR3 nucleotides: TGCGCCAGCAGCTTTAGCGGGGGGGCGAACACCGGGGAGCTGTTTTTT.

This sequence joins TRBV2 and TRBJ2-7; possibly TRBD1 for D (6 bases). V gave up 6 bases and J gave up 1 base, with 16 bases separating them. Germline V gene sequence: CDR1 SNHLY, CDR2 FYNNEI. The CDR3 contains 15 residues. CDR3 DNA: TGTGCCAGCAGGCCAGACAGGTTAATATCCTACGAGCAGTACTTC. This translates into CASRPDRLISYEQYF.

This CDR3 reads CASNTLTTSNEQFF. CDR3 sequence (DNA): TGTGCCAGCAATACCCTCACCACCAGTAATGAGCAGTTCTTC. The chain couples TRBV2 to TRBJ2-1, with D hard to call. The CDR3 has 14 residues. CDR1 is SNHLY and CDR2 is FYNNEI in the germline V gene. Trimming removed 7 bases at V and 7 bases at J, with 17 bases between.

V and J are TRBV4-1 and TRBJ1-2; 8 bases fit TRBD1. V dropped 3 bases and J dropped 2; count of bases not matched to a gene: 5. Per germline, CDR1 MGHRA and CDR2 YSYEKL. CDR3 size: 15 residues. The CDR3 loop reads CASSQRQGPNYGYTF. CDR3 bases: TGCGCCAGCAGCCAGAGACAGGGGCCGAACTATGGCTACACCTTC.

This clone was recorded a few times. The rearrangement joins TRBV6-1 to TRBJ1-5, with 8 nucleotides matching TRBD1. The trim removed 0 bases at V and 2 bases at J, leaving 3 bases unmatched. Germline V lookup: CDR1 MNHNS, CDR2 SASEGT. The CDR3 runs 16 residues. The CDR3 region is CASSEAPGQGNQPQHF. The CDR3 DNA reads TGTGCCAGCAGTGAAGCGCCGGGACAGGGCAATCAGCCCCAGCATTTT.

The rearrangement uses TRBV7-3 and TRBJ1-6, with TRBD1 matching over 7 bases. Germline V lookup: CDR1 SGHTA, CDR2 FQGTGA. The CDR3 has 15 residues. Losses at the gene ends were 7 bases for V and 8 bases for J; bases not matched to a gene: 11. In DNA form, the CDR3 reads TGTGCCAGCACCCCGACAGGGTGGATGTATTCACCCCTCCACTTT. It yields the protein CASTPTGWMYSPLHF. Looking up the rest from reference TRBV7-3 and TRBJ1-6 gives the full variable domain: GAGVSQTPSNKVTEKGKYVELRCDPISGHTALYWYRQSLGQGPEFLIYFQGTGAADDSGLPNDRFFAVRPEGSVSTLKIQRTERGDSAVYLCASTPTGWMYSPLHFGNGTRLTVT.

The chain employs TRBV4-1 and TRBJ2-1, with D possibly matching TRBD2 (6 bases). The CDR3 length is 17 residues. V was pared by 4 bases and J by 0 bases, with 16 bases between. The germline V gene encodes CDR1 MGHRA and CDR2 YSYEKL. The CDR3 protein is CASSLDGTPSSYNEQFF. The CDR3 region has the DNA TGCGCCAGCAGCCTCGACGGGACTCCGAGCTCCTACAATGAGCAGTTCTTC.

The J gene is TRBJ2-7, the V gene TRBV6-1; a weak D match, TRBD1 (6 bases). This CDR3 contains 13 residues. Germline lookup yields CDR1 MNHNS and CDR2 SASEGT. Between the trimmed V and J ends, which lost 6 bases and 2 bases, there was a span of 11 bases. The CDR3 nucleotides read TGTGCCAGCAGCCGGGACACCACCTACGAGCAGTACTTC. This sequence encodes CASSRDTTYEQYF.

The CDR3 coding sequence is TGCGCCAGCAGCCAAGATCCTTTCTTTGGAAACACCATATATTTT. Translated, it gives CASSQDPFFGNTIYF. J is TRBJ1-3 and V is TRBV4-1, with no clear D. Trimming took 0 bases from V and 3 from J, leaving 9 bases between them. CDR1 is MGHRA and CDR2 is YSYEKL in the germline V gene. The CDR3 spans 15 residues.

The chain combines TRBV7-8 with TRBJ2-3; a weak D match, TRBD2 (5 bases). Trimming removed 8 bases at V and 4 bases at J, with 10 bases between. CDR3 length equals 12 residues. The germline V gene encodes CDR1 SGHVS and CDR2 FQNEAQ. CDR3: CASHGVSDTQYF. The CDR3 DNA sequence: TGTGCCAGCCACGGGGTTTCAGATACGCAGTATTTT. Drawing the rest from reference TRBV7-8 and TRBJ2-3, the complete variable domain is GAGVSQSPRYKVAKRGQDVALRCDPISGHVSLFWYQQALGQGPEFLTYFQNEAQLDKSGLPSDRFFAERPEGSVSTLKIQRTQQEDSAVYLCASHGVSDTQYFGPGTRLTVL.

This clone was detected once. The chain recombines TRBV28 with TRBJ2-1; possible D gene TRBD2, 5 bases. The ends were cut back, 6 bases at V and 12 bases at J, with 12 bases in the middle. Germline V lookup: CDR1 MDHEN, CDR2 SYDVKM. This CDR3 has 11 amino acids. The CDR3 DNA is TGTGCCAGCAGCACGACAAGCGGGCAGTTCTTC. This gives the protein CASSTTSGQFF.

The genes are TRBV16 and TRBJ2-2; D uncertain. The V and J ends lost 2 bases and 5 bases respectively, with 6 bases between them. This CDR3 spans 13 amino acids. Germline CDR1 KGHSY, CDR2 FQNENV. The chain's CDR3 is CASSQTATGELFF. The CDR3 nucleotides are TGTGCCAGCAGCCAAACAGCTACCGGGGAGCTGTTTTTT.

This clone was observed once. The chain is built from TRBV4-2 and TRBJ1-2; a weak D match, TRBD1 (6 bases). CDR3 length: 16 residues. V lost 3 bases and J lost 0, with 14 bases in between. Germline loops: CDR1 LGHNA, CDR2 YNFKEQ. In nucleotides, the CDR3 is TGTGCCAGCAGCCAGGATGGGGGGGGCACTAACTATGGCTACACCTTC. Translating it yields CASSQDGGGTNYGYTF.

The CDR3 DNA sequence: TGTGCCAGCAGCTTAGAAGGACAGTGGCAGCCCCAGCATTTT. This codes for CASSLEGQWQPQHF. The rearrangement uses TRBV7-8 and TRBJ1-5; TRBD1 might be the D (6 bases). This CDR3 comprises 14 residues. Trimming pared 1 base from V and 7 bases from J, leaving 11 bases between. Per the germline V gene, CDR1 is SGHVS and CDR2 is FQNEAQ.

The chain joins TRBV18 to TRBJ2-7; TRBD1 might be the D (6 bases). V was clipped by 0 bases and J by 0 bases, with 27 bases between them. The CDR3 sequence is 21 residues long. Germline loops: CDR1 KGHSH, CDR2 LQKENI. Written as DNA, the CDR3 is TGTGCCAGCTCACCACCGAATAGACAGGCGACTCTAGTCCAGACCTCCTACGAGCAGTACTTC. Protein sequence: CASSPPNRQATLVQTSYEQYF.